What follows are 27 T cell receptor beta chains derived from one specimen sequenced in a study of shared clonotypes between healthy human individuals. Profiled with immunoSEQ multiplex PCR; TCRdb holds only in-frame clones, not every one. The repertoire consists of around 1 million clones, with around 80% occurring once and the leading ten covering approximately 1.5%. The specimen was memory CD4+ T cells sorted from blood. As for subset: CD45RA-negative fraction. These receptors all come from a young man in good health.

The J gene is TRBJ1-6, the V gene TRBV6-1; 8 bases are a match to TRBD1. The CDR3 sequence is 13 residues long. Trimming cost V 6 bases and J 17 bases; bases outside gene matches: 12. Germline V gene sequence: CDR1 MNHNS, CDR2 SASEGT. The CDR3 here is CASRGQVGMKVHF. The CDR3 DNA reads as TGTGCCAGCAGGGGACAGGTAGGAATGAAGGTCCACTTT.

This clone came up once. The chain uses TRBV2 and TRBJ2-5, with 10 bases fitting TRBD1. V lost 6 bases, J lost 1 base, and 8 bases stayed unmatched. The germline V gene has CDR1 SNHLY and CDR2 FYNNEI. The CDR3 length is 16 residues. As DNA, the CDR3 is TGTGCCAGCAGGACCGGGACAGGGGCCTCCCAAGAGACCCAGTACTTC. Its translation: CASRTGTGASQETQYF. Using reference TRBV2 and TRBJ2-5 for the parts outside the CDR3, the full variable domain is EPEVTQTPSHQVTQMGQEVILRCVPISNHLYFYWYRQILGQKVEFLVSFYNNEISEKSEIFDDQFSVERPDGSNFTLKIRSTKLEDSAMYFCASRTGTGASQETQYFGPGTRLLVL.

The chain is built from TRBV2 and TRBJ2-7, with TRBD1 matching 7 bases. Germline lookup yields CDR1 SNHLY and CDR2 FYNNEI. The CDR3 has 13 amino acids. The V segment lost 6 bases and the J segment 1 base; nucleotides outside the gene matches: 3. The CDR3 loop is CASRTGMSYEQYF. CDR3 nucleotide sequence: TGTGCCAGCAGGACAGGGATGTCCTACGAGCAGTACTTC.

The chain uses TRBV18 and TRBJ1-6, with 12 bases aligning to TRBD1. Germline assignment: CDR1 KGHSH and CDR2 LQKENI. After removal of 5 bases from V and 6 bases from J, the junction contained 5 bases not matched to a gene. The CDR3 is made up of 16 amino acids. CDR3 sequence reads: CASSRDRGRGNSPLHF. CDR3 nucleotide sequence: TGTGCCAGCTCAAGGGACAGGGGGCGCGGTAATTCACCCCTCCACTTT. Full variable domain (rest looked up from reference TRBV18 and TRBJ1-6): NAGVMQNPRHLVRRRGQEARLRCSPMKGHSHVYWYRQLPEEGLKFMVYLQKENIIDESGMPKERFSAEFPKEGPSILRIQQVVRGDSAAYFCASSRDRGRGNSPLHFGNGTRLTVT.

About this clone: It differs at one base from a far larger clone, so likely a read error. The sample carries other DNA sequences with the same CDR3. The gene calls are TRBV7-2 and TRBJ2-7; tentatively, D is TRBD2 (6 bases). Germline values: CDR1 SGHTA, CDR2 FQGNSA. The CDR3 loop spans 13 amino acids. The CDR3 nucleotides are TGCGCCAGCAGCTTGGGGGGTGCTAGCGAGCAGTACTTC. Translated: CASSLGGASEQYF.

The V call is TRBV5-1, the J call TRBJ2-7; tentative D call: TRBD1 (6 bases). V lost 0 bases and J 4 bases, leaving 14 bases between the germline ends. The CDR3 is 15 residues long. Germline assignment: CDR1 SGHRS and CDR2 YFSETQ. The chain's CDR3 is CASSLGGQFQYEQYF. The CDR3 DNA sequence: TGCGCCAGCAGCTTGGGAGGACAGTTCCAGTACGAGCAGTACTTC.

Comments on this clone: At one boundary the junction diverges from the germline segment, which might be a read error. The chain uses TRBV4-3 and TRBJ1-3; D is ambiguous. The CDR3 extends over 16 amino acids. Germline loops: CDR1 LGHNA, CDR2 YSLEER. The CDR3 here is CASSQDFTTVGSTIYF. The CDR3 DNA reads TGCGCCAGCAGCCAAGATTTTACGACGGTAGGAAGCACCATATATTTT.

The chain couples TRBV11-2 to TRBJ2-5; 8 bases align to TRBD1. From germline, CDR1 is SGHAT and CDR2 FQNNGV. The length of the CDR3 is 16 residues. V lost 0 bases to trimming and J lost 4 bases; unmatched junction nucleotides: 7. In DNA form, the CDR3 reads TGTGCCAGCAGCTTAGACTCAGCAGGGGGCGGAGAGACCCAGTACTTC. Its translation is CASSLDSAGGGETQYF.

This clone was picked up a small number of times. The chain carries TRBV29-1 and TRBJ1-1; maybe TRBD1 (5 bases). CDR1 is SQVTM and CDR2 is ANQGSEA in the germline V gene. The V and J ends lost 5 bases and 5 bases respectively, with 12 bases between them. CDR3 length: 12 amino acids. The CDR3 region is CSVRKGSTEAFF. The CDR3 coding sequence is TGCAGCGTTAGAAAGGGGAGTACTGAAGCTTTCTTT. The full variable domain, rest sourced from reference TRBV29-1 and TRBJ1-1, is SAVISQKPSRDICQRGTSLTIQCQVDSQVTMMFWYRQQPGQSLTLIATANQGSEATYESGFVIDKFPISRPNLTFSTLTVSNMSPEDSSIYLCSVRKGSTEAFFGQGTRLTVV.

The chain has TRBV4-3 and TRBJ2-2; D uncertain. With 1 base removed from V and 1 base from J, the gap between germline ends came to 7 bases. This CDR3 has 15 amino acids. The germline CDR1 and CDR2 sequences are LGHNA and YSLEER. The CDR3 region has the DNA TGCGCCAGCAGCCAAGTTCGCCGGAACACCGGGGAGCTGTTTTTT. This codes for CASSQVRRNTGELFF.

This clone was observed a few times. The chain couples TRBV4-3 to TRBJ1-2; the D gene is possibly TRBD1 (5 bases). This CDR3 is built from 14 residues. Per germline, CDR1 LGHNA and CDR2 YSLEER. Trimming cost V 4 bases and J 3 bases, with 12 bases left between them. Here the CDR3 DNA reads TGCGCCAGCAGCCGAGGCAGGGAAGACTATGGCTACACCTTC. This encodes CASSRGREDYGYTF.

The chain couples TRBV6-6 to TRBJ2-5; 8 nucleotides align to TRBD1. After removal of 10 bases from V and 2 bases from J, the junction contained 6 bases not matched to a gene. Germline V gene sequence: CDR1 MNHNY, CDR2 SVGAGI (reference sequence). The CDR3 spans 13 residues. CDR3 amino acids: CATRQGIQETQYF. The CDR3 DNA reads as TGTGCCACCCGACAGGGGATACAAGAGACCCAGTACTTC.

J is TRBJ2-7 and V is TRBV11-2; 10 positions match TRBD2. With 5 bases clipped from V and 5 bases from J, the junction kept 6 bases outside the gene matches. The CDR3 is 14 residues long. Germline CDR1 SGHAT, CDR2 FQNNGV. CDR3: CASSQTSGYHEQYF. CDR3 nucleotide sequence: TGTGCCAGCAGCCAGACTAGCGGGTACCACGAGCAGTACTTC.

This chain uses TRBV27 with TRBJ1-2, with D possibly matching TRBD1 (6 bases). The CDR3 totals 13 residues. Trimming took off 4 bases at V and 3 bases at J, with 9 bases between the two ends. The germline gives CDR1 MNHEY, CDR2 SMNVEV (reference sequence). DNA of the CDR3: TGTGCCAGCAGTTACAAGGGGGACTATGGCTACACCTTC. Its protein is CASSYKGDYGYTF.

The CDR3 sequence is CASRKDRGPVEQYF. CDR3 sequence (DNA): TGTGCCAGCAGGAAGGACAGGGGGCCCGTCGAGCAGTACTTC. This chain links TRBV4-2 with TRBJ2-7; 11 nucleotides match TRBD1. The junction had 7 bases not matched to a gene; V was cut back by 6 bases and J by 6 bases. Germline lookup yields CDR1 LGHNA and CDR2 YNFKEQ. The CDR3 sequence is 14 residues long.

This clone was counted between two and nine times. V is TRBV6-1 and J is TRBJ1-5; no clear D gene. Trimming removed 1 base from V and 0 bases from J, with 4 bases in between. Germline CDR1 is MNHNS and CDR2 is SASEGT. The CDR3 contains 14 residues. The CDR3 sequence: CASSEDVSNQPQHF. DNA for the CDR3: TGTGCCAGCAGTGAAGACGTTAGCAATCAGCCCCAGCATTTT.

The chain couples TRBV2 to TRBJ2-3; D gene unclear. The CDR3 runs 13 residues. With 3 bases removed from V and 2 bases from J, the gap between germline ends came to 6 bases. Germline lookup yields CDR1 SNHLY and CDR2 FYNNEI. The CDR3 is CASSEVFTDTQYF. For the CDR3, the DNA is TGTGCCAGCAGTGAGGTCTTCACAGATACGCAGTATTTT.

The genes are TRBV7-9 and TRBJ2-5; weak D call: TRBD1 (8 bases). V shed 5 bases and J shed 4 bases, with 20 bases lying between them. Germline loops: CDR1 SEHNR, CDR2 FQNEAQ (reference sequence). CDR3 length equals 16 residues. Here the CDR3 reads CASSMTPTGEGETQYF. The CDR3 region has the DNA TGTGCCAGCAGCATGACCCCGACAGGGGAGGGAGAGACCCAGTACTTC.

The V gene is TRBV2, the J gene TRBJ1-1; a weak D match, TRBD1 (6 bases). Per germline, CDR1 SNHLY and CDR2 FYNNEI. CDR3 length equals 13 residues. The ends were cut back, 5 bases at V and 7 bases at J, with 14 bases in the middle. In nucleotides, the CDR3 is TGTGCCAGCAGTCAGGGGTCGGTTCTTGAAGCTTTCTTT. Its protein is CASSQGSVLEAFF.

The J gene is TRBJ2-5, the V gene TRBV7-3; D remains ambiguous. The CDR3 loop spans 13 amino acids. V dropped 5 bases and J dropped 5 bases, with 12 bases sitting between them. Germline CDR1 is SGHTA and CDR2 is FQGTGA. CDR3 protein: CASSPHPKETQYF. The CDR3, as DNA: TGTGCCAGCAGCCCACACCCTAAGGAGACCCAGTACTTC.

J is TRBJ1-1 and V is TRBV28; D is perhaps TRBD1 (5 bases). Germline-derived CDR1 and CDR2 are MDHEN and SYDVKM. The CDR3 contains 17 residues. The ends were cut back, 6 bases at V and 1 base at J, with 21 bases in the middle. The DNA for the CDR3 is TGTGCCAGCAGGACGGTTGTTGATGAGGGGTGGAACACTGAAGCTTTCTTT. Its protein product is CASRTVVDEGWNTEAFF.

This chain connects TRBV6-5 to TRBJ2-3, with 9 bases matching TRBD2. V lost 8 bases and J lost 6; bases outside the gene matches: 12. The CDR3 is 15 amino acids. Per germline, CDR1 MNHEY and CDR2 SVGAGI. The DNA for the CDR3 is TGTGCCAGCGGACCGAGCGGGGGGCCGTGGGATACGCAGTATTTT. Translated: CASGPSGGPWDTQYF.

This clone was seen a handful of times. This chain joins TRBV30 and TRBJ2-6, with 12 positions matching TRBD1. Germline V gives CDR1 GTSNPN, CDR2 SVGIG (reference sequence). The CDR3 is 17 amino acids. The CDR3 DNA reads TGTGCTTCTCGACGGGGACAGGGGGCGCGTGGGGCCAACGTCCTGACTTTC. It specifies CASRRGQGARGANVLTF.

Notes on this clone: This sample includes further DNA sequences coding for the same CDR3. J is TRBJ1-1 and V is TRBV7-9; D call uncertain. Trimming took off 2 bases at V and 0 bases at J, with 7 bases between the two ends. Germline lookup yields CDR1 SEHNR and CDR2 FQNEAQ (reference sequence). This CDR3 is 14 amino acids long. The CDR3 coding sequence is TGTGCCAGCAGCTTATCCGGTTTGAACACTGAAGCTTTCTTT. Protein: CASSLSGLNTEAFF.

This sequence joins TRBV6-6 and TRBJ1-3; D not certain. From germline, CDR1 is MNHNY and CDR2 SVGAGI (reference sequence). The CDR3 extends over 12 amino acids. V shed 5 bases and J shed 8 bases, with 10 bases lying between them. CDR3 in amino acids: CASSAPQYTIYF. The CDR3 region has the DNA TGTGCCAGCAGTGCCCCCCAATACACCATATATTTT.

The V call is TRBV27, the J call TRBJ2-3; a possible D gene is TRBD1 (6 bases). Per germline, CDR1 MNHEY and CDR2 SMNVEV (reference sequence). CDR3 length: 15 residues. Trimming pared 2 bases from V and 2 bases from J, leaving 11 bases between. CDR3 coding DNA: TGTGCCAGCAGTTTACGGGCAGGGGCCACAGATACGCAGTATTTT. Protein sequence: CASSLRAGATDTQYF.

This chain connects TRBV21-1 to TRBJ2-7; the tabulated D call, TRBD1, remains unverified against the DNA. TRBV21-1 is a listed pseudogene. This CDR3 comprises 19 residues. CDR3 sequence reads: CASSTQRSLRTGDAYEQYF. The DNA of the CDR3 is TGTGCCAGCAGCACCCAACGGAGCTTACGGACAGGTGACGCCTACGAGCAGTACTTC.